Presented here are 17 T cell receptor beta chains from one specimen sequenced in a study of T-cell reconstitution after alpha-beta-depleted transplantation in children. Unique molecular identifiers were used in preparing the TCRbeta library. TCRdb reanalysed the PCR reads using MiXCR and keeps one entry per CDR3 protein. The profile shows some 440,000 distinct CDR3 sequences, 15% to 20% of them singletons. Sample: PBMCs, mostly from graft donor cells, taken 360 days after TCRalphabeta/CD19-depleted stem cell transplant. These receptors originate from a boy younger than two who had a stem cell transplant for Wiskott-Aldrich syndrome, so the T cells may come from the graft donor.

This clonotype was recorded once. The chain couples TRBV3-1 to TRBJ2-7; TRBD1 aligns across 8 bases. The CDR3 spans 15 residues. V shed 1 base, J shed 6 bases, and the junction held 8 bases outside the gene matches. Germline-derived CDR1 and CDR2 are LGHDT and YNNKEL (reference sequence). The CDR3 DNA follows: TGTGCCAGCAGCCAAGCGGGGACAGGAGGTGGCGAGCAGTACTTC. Encoded protein: CASSQAGTGGGEQYF.

This chain uses TRBV5-1 with TRBJ1-2; the D is unclear. Germline loops: CDR1 SGHRS, CDR2 YFSETQ. The V end lost 0 bases, the J end lost 8 bases, and 14 bases lay between the germline ends. This CDR3 spans 14 amino acids. The CDR3 loop is CASSLGGTVGGYTF. CDR3 coding DNA: TGCGCCAGCAGCTTGGGGGGAACCGTTGGGGGCTACACCTTC.

The chain carries TRBV12-3 or TRBV12-4 and TRBJ2-4; D gene ambiguous. The CDR3 contains 11 residues. V gave up 5 bases and J gave up 8 bases, with 7 bases separating them. The CDR3 loop is CASSPSDIQYF. The DNA of the CDR3 is TGTGCCAGCAGTCCCTCCGACATTCAGTACTTC.

The rearrangement joins TRBV16 to TRBJ2-1; tentative D call: TRBD1 (6 bases). Germline values: CDR1 KGHSY, CDR2 FQNENV. CDR3 length: 14 residues. V was pared by 5 bases and J by 0 bases, with 8 bases between. The CDR3 coding sequence is TGTGCCAGCAGCGCAGGGGACTCCTACAATGAGCAGTTCTTC. This encodes CASSAGDSYNEQFF.

This chain links TRBV27 with TRBJ2-7, with 9 bases identical to TRBD2. J gave up 4 bases and V 7 bases, and 5 bases lay outside the gene matches. The germline CDR1 and CDR2 sequences are MNHEY and SMNVEV (reference sequence). The CDR3 length is 13 residues. The CDR3 DNA reads TGTGCCAGCAAGGGACTAGCAAATTACGAGCAGTACTTC. This codes for CASKGLANYEQYF.

Ten or more counts support this clonotype. The gene calls are TRBV3-1 and TRBJ2-5; perhaps TRBD2 as D (6 bases). Germline V CDR1 and CDR2: LGHDT, YNNKEL (reference sequence). V gave up 0 bases and J gave up 2 bases, with 13 bases separating them. The CDR3 is made up of 16 amino acids. Here the CDR3 reads CASSQELALVQETQYF. The CDR3 DNA reads as TGTGCCAGCAGCCAAGAACTAGCCCTAGTACAAGAGACCCAGTACTTC.

This clonotype was seen many times. This chain uses TRBV6-1 with TRBJ2-2; D not resolved. Germline lookup yields CDR1 MNHNS and CDR2 SASEGT. The V and J ends lost 6 bases and 0 bases respectively, with 17 bases between them. The CDR3 runs to 17 residues. CDR3 loop: CASSRSSIPPNTGELFF. Written as DNA, the CDR3 is TGTGCCAGCAGCAGGTCCTCGATTCCCCCGAACACCGGGGAGCTGTTTTTT.

This clonotype was observed at least ten times. The chain uses TRBV5-1 and TRBJ2-7; either TRBD1 or TRBD2 may supply D (5 bases each). The ends were cut back, 0 bases at V and 2 bases at J, with 15 bases in the middle. The CDR3 contains 16 residues. Looked up from germline, CDR1 is SGHRS and CDR2 is YFSETQ. Here the CDR3 DNA reads TGCGCCAGCAGCTTGGGGGGACCGCGGACTGCCTACGAGCAGTACTTC. It codes for CASSLGGPRTAYEQYF.

This clonotype was found many times. This chain uses TRBV12-3 or TRBV12-4 with TRBJ2-3; D is ambiguous. The CDR3 spans 11 residues. V was trimmed by 6 bases and J by 3 bases, leaving 4 bases between them. CDR3 sequence: CASSLTDTQYF. The CDR3 bases are TGTGCCAGCAGCTTAACAGATACGCAGTATTTT.

In this sample, this clonotype turned up a few times. The V gene is TRBV10-3, the J gene TRBJ2-1, with 7 bases matching TRBD2. Germline V CDR1 and CDR2: ENHRY, SYGVKD. The CDR3 contains 14 residues. V was clipped by 7 bases and J by 5 bases; unmatched bases: 8. This CDR3 is CAITRPGLNNEQFF. The CDR3 region has the DNA TGTGCCATCACCCGACCGGGACTAAACAATGAGCAGTTCTTC.

The V gene is TRBV29-1, the J gene TRBJ2-1; maybe TRBD1 (6 bases). From germline, CDR1 is SQVTM and CDR2 ANQGSEA. Trimming removed 6 bases at V and 8 bases at J, with 20 bases between. CDR3 size: 14 residues. The CDR3 DNA follows: TGCAGCGTCTCCGGAAGGGGGTACGGGGATGAGCAGTTCTTC. Its translation is CSVSGRGYGDEQFF.

This clonotype was seen a handful of times. The genes are TRBV11-3 and TRBJ1-1, with D hard to call. Trimming left V 3 bases short and J 4 bases short, with 9 bases between. The CDR3 sequence is 13 residues long. Germline V CDR1 and CDR2: SGHNT, YENEEA. The CDR3 protein is CASSFADSTEAFF. Here the CDR3 DNA reads TGTGCCAGCAGCTTCGCAGATTCCACTGAAGCTTTCTTT.

In its sample, this clonotype was seen a few times. The chain combines TRBV30 with TRBJ2-2; 9 nucleotides align to TRBD2. Trimming at V came to 5 bases and at J to 7 bases, leaving 5 bases not matched to a gene. Germline V gene sequence: CDR1 GTSNPN, CDR2 SVGIG (reference sequence). This CDR3 comprises 13 residues. CDR3 protein: CAWDSGSVGELFF. The CDR3 nucleotides are TGTGCCTGGGATAGCGGGAGCGTCGGGGAGCTGTTTTTT.

This clonotype has ten or more counts. The J gene is TRBJ2-6, the V gene TRBV4-1, with D perhaps being TRBD1 or TRBD2 (5 bases each). This CDR3 comprises 18 residues. V lost 3 bases and J lost 0, with 15 bases in between. Germline V gene lookup returns CDR1 MGHRA and CDR2 YSYEKL. The CDR3: CASSQKQWGSSGANVLTF. The CDR3 coding sequence is TGCGCCAGCAGCCAGAAACAGTGGGGGAGCTCTGGGGCCAACGTCCTGACTTTC.

The chain carries TRBV20-1 and TRBJ2-6; D is ambiguous. The CDR3 contains 15 residues. Trimming took 0 bases from V and 0 from J, leaving 6 bases between them. The germline V gene encodes CDR1 DFQATT and CDR2 SNEGSKA (reference sequence). CDR3 DNA: TGCAGTGCTAGAGATCAGAGCTCTGGGGCCAACGTCCTGACTTTC. Its protein is CSARDQSSGANVLTF.

The table lists this clonotype with a few counts. DNA of the CDR3: TGTGCCAGTAGTATGTGGGTCTTCTCTGGAAACACCATATATTTT. Translated, it gives CASSMWVFSGNTIYF. The chain combines TRBV19 with TRBJ1-3; D uncertain. There are 15 residues in the CDR3. CDR1 LNHDA and CDR2 SQIVND come from the germline V gene (reference sequence). The V gene lost 3 bases and the J gene lost 0 bases, with 9 bases spanning the gap.

V usage is TRBV4-1 and J usage is TRBJ2-7; D possibly corresponds to TRBD1 (7 bases). Germline values: CDR1 MGHRA, CDR2 YSYEKL. V was clipped by 3 bases and J by 4 bases, with 13 bases between them. This CDR3 is 14 amino acids long. The CDR3 coding sequence is TGCGCCAGCAGCCAGCCAGGGGGGAAATACGAGCAGTACTTC. It is translated as CASSQPGGKYEQYF.